This T cell receptor beta chain was obtained from a study of CD4+ T cells in melanoma. Regarding the study as a whole: A reported correlation linked neoantigen-specific CD4+ T cells to CD8+, macrophage and B cell function.

V was trimmed by 5 bases and J by 1 base, leaving 18 bases between them. This CDR3 region has 17 residues. Per the germline V gene, CDR1 is SGHTA and CDR2 is FQGNSA. Method: immunoSEQ multiplex PCR; TCRdb's copy keeps in-frame clones and lacks some. This table holds about 14,000 clones, 63% found once. On this clone itself: No antigen is known for it.

V and J are TRBV7-2 and TRBJ1-5; TRBD1 is a possible D gene (6 bases). The sequence came from a human donor with melanoma. The specimen was cells from a culture (not recorded whether cultured in vitro). CDR3 in amino acids: CASSPTGNTRSNQPQHF. The CDR3, as DNA: TGTGCCAGCAGCCCCACAGGGAATACGAGAAGCAATCAGCCCCAGCATTTT.